This T cell receptor beta chain is drawn from a study of regulatory T cells in long-lasting Graves disease. Germline V gene sequence: CDR1 KGHDR, CDR2 SFDVKD. V dropped 4 bases and J dropped 0 bases, with 15 bases sitting between them. CDR3 length: 16 amino acids. Regarding time point: persistent/refractory GD, antithyroid drugs over 5 years with positive TRAb. Construction of the TCR library relied on RNA isolated from PBMCs. Arm-PCR with iRepertoire HTBI primers amplified the CDR3 regions for these TCR beta libraries. TCRdb itself ran the multiplex PCR reads through MiXCR, one entry per CDR3 protein. The data contain approximately 380,000 distinct CDR3 sequences, less than 25% of them seen just once; the ten biggest clones take up less than 25%. This clonotype was counted a few times.

The sample here was peripheral blood mononuclear cells (PBMCs), taken when the disease was refractory, from a patient treated with antithyroid drugs. This chain uses TRBV24-1 with TRBJ2-7; D may be TRBD1 or TRBD2 (6 bases each). This sequence originates from a female donor with Graves disease. Here the CDR3 DNA reads TGTGCCACCAGTGACCCTCGCGGGACACGCTCCTACGAGCAGTACTTC. It is translated as CATSDPRGTRSYEQYF.